A selection of T cell receptor beta chains follows, all from one sample in a study of cytomegalovirus exposure and HLA in healthy donors. Assay used: immunoSEQ multiplex PCR; TCRdb lists only in-frame clones, some missing. This sample yields 55,000 to 70,000 clones, of which roughly 85% are seen a single time; 2% belongs to the top ten. Sequencing was performed on PBMCs. Receptor source: a woman in her 30s in good health and CMV-seronegative. The CDR3 runs from the conserved cysteine through the conserved F or W. Fields, in order: D gene, J gene, V gene, clone size, CDR3 protein, CDR3 DNA. A D gene is named only where the DNA matches it firmly. Clone size is not always given. Where it is, it says once, few, many or a class for expanded clones.

>NA|TRBJ2-7|TRBV5-6|NA
CASSGGGQEPYEQYF
TGTGCCAGCAGCGGGGGGGGGCAGGAGCCCTACGAGCAGTACTTC
>TRBD1|TRBJ2-5|TRBV29-1|NA
CSVTPGQGAKTQYF
TGCAGCGTTACCCCGGGACAGGGGGCGAAGACCCAGTACTTC
>NA|TRBJ1-5|TRBV10-1|once
CASSGGGWRNSNQPQHF
TGCGCCAGCAGTGGGGGGGGATGGAGAAATAGCAATCAGCCCCAGCATTTT
>TRBD1|TRBJ1-4|TRBV7-9|NA
CASSNGQDGEKLFF
TGTGCCAGCAGCAATGGACAGGATGGGGAAAAACTGTTTTTT
>NA|TRBJ1-1|TRBV14|NA
CASSQETANTEAFF
TGTGCCAGCAGCCAAGAGACAGCGAACACTGAAGCTTTCTTT
>NA|TRBJ2-7|TRBV30|NA
CAWSVGYEQYF
TGTGCCTGGAGTGTCGGGTACGAGCAGTACTTC
>TRBD1|TRBJ1-2|TRBV27|NA
CASSFSDRGNYGYTF
TGTGCCAGCAGTTTCTCGGACAGGGGTAATTACGGCTACACCTTC
>TRBD1|TRBJ1-1|TRBV19|NA
CASRPGTGGRTEAFF
TGTGCCAGTAGACCAGGGACAGGGGGTAGGACTGAAGCTTTCTTT
>NA|TRBJ2-1|TRBV7-8|NA
CASSLVRTDAYNEQFF
TGTGCCAGCAGCTTAGTTCGGACAGATGCCTACAATGAGCAGTTCTTC
>TRBD1|TRBJ1-5|TRBV6-1|NA
CASSEWARQGGQPQHF
TGTGCCAGCAGTGAATGGGCCCGACAGGGTGGGCAGCCCCAGCATTTT
>TRBD1|TRBJ2-2|TRBV9|NA
CASSVSTGGTGELFF
TGTGCCAGCAGCGTATCCACAGGGGGCACCGGGGAGCTGTTTTTT
>TRBD2|TRBJ2-2|TRBV5-4|NA
CASSSGLAVNTGELFF
TGTGCCAGCAGTTCGGGACTAGCGGTTAACACCGGGGAGCTGTTTTTT
>NA|TRBJ2-7|TRBV5-4|NA
CASSWGPGGTYEQYF
TGTGCCAGCAGCTGGGGGCCGGGGGGAACCTACGAGCAGTACTTC
>NA|TRBJ2-1|TRBV4-1|NA
CASSQDPGSVEQFF
TGCGCCAGCAGCCAAGATCCGGGATCGGTTGAGCAGTTCTTC
>NA|TRBJ2-7|TRBV30|NA
CAWSVRPWDISSYEQYF
TGTGCCTGGAGTGTACGCCCCTGGGACATTTCCTCCTACGAGCAGTACTTC
>NA|TRBJ2-7|TRBV7-2|NA
CASTKDYRSYEQYF
TGTGCCAGCACCAAGGACTACCGCTCCTACGAGCAGTACTTC
>NA|TRBJ1-5|TRBV14|NA
CASSRRTFSGNQPQHF
TGTGCCAGCAGCCGCCGAACATTCTCCGGGAATCAGCCCCAGCATTTT
>NA|TRBJ2-7|TRBV10-2|NA
CASKAGTSYEQYF
TGCGCCAGCAAGGCAGGGACATCCTACGAGCAGTACTTC
>NA|TRBJ2-3|TRBV5-6|few
CASRRWGAGTDTQYF
TGTGCCAGCAGAAGGTGGGGCGCGGGCACAGATACGCAGTATTTT
>TRBD2|TRBJ2-3|TRBV19|NA
CASNQYSGSVDTQYF
TGTGCCAGTAACCAGTATAGCGGGAGTGTGGATACGCAGTATTTT
>NA|TRBJ2-7|TRBV6-1|NA
CASESLSGYEQYF
TGTGCCAGCGAGAGCTTGAGCGGCTACGAGCAGTACTTC
>TRBD2|TRBJ2-5|TRBV29-1|once
CSGQGGLAKTQYF
TGCAGCGGCCAAGGTGGACTAGCAAAGACCCAGTACTTC
>TRBD2|TRBJ2-3|TRBV11-1|NA
CASSLAAGGPPGDTQYF
TGTGCCAGCAGCCTCGCCGCGGGAGGCCCCCCGGGAGATACGCAGTATTTT
>TRBD2|TRBJ2-5|TRBV5-1|NA
CASTRLAGEVETQYF
TGCGCCAGCACGAGGCTAGCGGGAGAAGTGGAGACCCAGTACTTC
>NA|TRBJ1-5|TRBV6-1|few
CASSALRGRGASNQPQHF
TGTGCCAGCAGTGCTTTGCGGGGGAGAGGGGCTAGCAATCAGCCCCAGCATTTT
>TRBD1|TRBJ1-6|TRBV5-1|NA
CASTLGPPGQGANSPLHF
TGCGCCAGCACTCTGGGACCCCCGGGACAGGGGGCGAATTCACCCCTCCACTTT
>NA|TRBJ2-5|TRBV30|NA
CAWRILSLETQYF
TGTGCCTGGAGGATACTATCCCTGGAGACCCAGTACTTC
>TRBD1|TRBJ2-7|TRBV6-5|NA
CASRLTGDYEQYF
TGTGCCAGCAGACTCACAGGGGACTACGAGCAGTACTTC
>NA|TRBJ1-1|TRBV11-3|NA
CASSSDISTEAFF
TGTGCCAGCAGCTCGGACATTTCCACTGAAGCTTTCTTT
>NA|TRBJ2-5|TRBV19|once
CASSTGGQETQYF
TGTGCCAGTAGTACGGGCGGGCAAGAGACCCAGTACTTC
>NA|TRBJ1-2|TRBV9|once
CASSVGPGLDYGYTF
TGTGCCAGCAGCGTAGGACCAGGGTTAGACTATGGCTACACCTTC
>TRBD2|TRBJ2-7|TRBV15|NA
CATSRAPGGYEQYF
TGTGCCACCAGCAGAGCGCCGGGAGGATACGAGCAGTACTTC
>NA|TRBJ2-1|TRBV7-9|NA
CASSFGSVLNEQFF
TGTGCCAGCAGCTTTGGCAGCGTACTCAATGAGCAGTTCTTC